These 29 T cell receptor beta chains share one sample of origin, sequenced in a study of blood T cell repertoires in COVID-19. The repertoire was sequenced with immunoSEQ multiplex PCR; TCRdb's copy has only in-frame clones and lacks some. The table records 80,000 to 100,000 clones, 75% to 90% of them present only once. Sequenced material: peripheral blood. The receptor source for this set is a woman in her forties or fifties with active or convalescent COVID-19.

The V and J genes are TRBV7-3 and TRBJ1-6; 7 bases line up with TRBD1. This CDR3 region has 13 residues. CDR1 is SGHTA and CDR2 is FQGTGA in the germline V gene. The V gene end was trimmed by 5 bases and the J gene end by 8 bases; junction bases not matched to a gene: 3. The CDR3 reads CASSPGQDSPLHF. The DNA for the CDR3 is TGTGCCAGCAGCCCCGGACAGGATTCACCCCTCCACTTT.

The rearrangement uses TRBV9 and TRBJ2-3; 10 bases fit TRBD1. CDR3 size: 14 residues. Per the germline V gene, CDR1 is SGDLS and CDR2 is YYNGEE. V shed 2 bases and J 6 bases; nucleotides not matched to a gene: 3. CDR3 amino acids: CASSVGTGVDTQYF. The CDR3 coding sequence is TGTGCCAGCAGCGTTGGGACAGGGGTGGATACGCAGTATTTT.

The rearrangement uses TRBV4-3 and TRBJ1-2; 7 bases agree with TRBD1. The CDR3 loop spans 15 amino acids. Germline V gene data show CDR1 as LGHNA and CDR2 as YSLEER. The J segment lost 8 bases and the V segment lost 1 base, leaving 10 bases of the junction unmatched. The CDR3 is CASSQAPTGEVGYTF. CDR3 bases: TGCGCCAGCAGCCAAGCACCTACAGGGGAGGTCGGCTACACCTTC.

About this clone: One end of the junction is discordant with germline, which a read error may explain. The chain links TRBV6-6 to TRBJ2-7, with D unclear. Per the germline V gene, CDR1 is MNHNY and CDR2 is SVGAGI (reference sequence). This CDR3 comprises 11 residues. The CDR3 protein is CAGSYIYEQYF. DNA of the CDR3: TGTGCCGGCAGTTATATATACGAGCAGTACTTC.

The V gene is TRBV5-8, the J gene TRBJ1-1; D gene uncertain. The V and J ends lost 1 base and 1 base respectively, with 5 bases between them. The germline CDR1 and CDR2 sequences are SGHTS and YDEGEE. The CDR3 spans 13 residues. The CDR3 bases are TGTGCCAGCAGCTTGCCCGGGAACACTGAAGCTTTCTTT. It encodes CASSLPGNTEAFF.

This chain uses TRBV5-1 with TRBJ1-4, with D perhaps TRBD1 (5 bases). Germline CDR1 and CDR2: SGHRS and YFSETQ. V lost 0 bases and J lost 8, with 8 bases in between. The CDR3 spans 13 residues. CDR3 nucleotide sequence: TGCGCCAGCAGCTTGGGGACACAGGAAAAACTGTTTTTT. The encoded protein is CASSLGTQEKLFF.

Only one count was recorded for this clone. The genes are TRBV5-1 and TRBJ2-5; 8 nucleotides agree with TRBD1. Unmatched junction bases numbered 11, after V lost 5 bases and J lost 5 bases. Germline assignment: CDR1 SGHRS and CDR2 YFSETQ. CDR3 length: 15 residues. The CDR3 coding sequence is TGCGCCAGCAGAGAGGCAGGGGGCGTCGCGGAGACCCAGTACTTC. Translated, it gives CASREAGGVAETQYF.

CDR3 region: CASSGGRTAFF. The DNA of the CDR3 is TGTGCCAGCAGTGGCGGGAGAACCGCTTTCTTT. The rearrangement uses TRBV2 and TRBJ1-1; no firm D call. The CDR3 totals 11 residues. Trimming pared 4 bases from V and 11 bases from J, leaving 11 bases between. Germline V CDR1 and CDR2: SNHLY, FYNNEI.

This clone occurred once. V and J are TRBV28 and TRBJ1-2, with D possibly TRBD1 on 5 matching bases. The CDR3 sequence is 13 residues long. V shed 3 bases and J shed 1 base, with 6 bases lying between them. Germline CDR1 reads MDHEN; CDR2 reads SYDVKM. The DNA for the CDR3 is TGTGCCAGCAGTTTGGGGGGTAACTATGGCTACACCTTC. Its translation: CASSLGGNYGYTF.

The chain joins TRBV7-9 to TRBJ2-3; 8 nucleotides agree with TRBD1. The CDR3 has 15 residues. V lost 4 bases to trimming and J lost 3 bases; unmatched junction nucleotides: 6. Looked up from germline, CDR1 is SEHNR and CDR2 is FQNEAQ (reference sequence). DNA for the CDR3: TGTGCCAGCAGCTCTGACAGGGGTTGGACAGATACGCAGTATTTT. It is translated as CASSSDRGWTDTQYF. Full variable domain (remainder filled in from reference TRBV7-9 and TRBJ2-3): DTGVSQNPRHKITKRGQNVTFRCDPISEHNRLYWYRQTLGQGPEFLTYFQNEAQLEKSRLLSDRFSAERPKGSFSTLEIQRTEQGDSAMYLCASSSDRGWTDTQYFGPGTRLTVL.

This chain links TRBV5-1 with TRBJ1-2; D is undetermined. Per the germline V gene, CDR1 is SGHRS and CDR2 is YFSETQ. The CDR3 sequence is 17 residues long. Trimming left V 2 bases short and J 4 bases short, with 21 bases between. CDR3 DNA: TGCGCCAGCAGCTTAGGCCCCGATAACCGGAACAGCTATGGCTACACCTTC. Translating gives CASSLGPDNRNSYGYTF.

The rearrangement links TRBV11-2 to TRBJ2-3, with 7 bases aligning to TRBD2. Germline loops: CDR1 SGHAT, CDR2 FQNNGV. The CDR3 is made up of 14 amino acids. V lost 7 bases to trimming and J lost 1 base; unmatched junction nucleotides: 5. This CDR3 is CASTLGGGTDTQYF. CDR3 nucleotide sequence: TGTGCCAGCACCCTGGGGGGGGGCACAGATACGCAGTATTTT.

V is TRBV6-2 or TRBV6-3 and J is TRBJ1-2, with 8 bases that match TRBD1. The CDR3 runs 14 residues. Germline loops: CDR1 MNHEY, CDR2 SVGEGT. V was pared by 5 bases and J by 7 bases, with 9 bases of the junction left unmatched. The CDR3 region is CASSLTGGGTGYTF. The CDR3 DNA follows: TGTGCCAGCAGTCTTACAGGGGGAGGAACTGGCTACACCTTC.

The V and J genes are TRBV7-8 and TRBJ2-2; D unclear. Deletions cut 2 bases from V and 4 bases from J, with 11 bases between. Germline lookup yields CDR1 SGHVS and CDR2 FQNEAQ. The CDR3 has 15 residues. The CDR3 DNA sequence: TGTGCCAGCAGCTTATCCAACAGTCCCACCGGGGAGCTGTTTTTT. Its protein product is CASSLSNSPTGELFF.

The CDR3 loop reads CASSDRGREQYF. The CDR3 nucleotides are TGTGCCAGCAGCGACAGGGGGCGAGAGCAGTACTTC. This chain uses TRBV12-3 or TRBV12-4 with TRBJ2-7, with 10 positions matching TRBD1. The CDR3 sequence is 12 residues long. Unmatched junction bases numbered 3, after V lost 6 bases and J lost 7 bases.

The chain recombines TRBV9 with TRBJ2-1; TRBD1 aligns across 7 bases. Looked up from germline, CDR1 is SGDLS and CDR2 is YYNGEE. J was trimmed by 6 bases and V by 2 bases; bases with no gene match: 2. The CDR3 consists of 13 residues. The CDR3 loop is CASSVDRLNEQFF. The CDR3 bases are TGTGCCAGCAGCGTGGACAGGCTCAATGAGCAGTTCTTC. The variable domain in full, with the rest retrieved from reference TRBV9 and TRBJ2-1, is DSGVTQTPKHLITATGQRVTLRCSPRSGDLSVYWYQQSLDQGLQFLIQYYNGEERAKGNILERFSAQQFPDLHSELNLSSLELGDSALYFCASSVDRLNEQFFGPGTRLTVL.

In DNA form, the CDR3 reads TGTGCCAGCATGCGACAGGGGGGCAATGAGCAGTTCTTC. It is translated as CASMRQGGNEQFF. The J gene is TRBJ2-1, the V gene TRBV6-5; 9 nucleotides match TRBD1. The CDR3 loop spans 13 amino acids. V gave up 7 bases and J gave up 6 bases; unmatched junction bases: 4. The germline V gene has CDR1 MNHEY and CDR2 SVGAGI.

In this sample, this clone turned up a few times. The V and J genes are TRBV24-1 and TRBJ1-1; possible D gene TRBD1, 6 bases. Germline CDR1 and CDR2: KGHDR and SFDVKD. The CDR3 length is 15 residues. Deletions cut 5 bases from V and 0 bases from J, with 12 bases between. CDR3 protein: CATSAVTGLNTEAFF. CDR3 DNA sequence: TGTGCCACCAGTGCCGTGACAGGTTTGAACACTGAAGCTTTCTTT.

V is TRBV19 and J is TRBJ1-4; possibly TRBD1 for D (5 bases). The CDR3 sequence is 15 residues long. CDR1 is LNHDA, CDR2 SQIVND, per germline (reference sequence). Trimming stripped 4 bases from V and 4 bases from J, with 13 bases between. CDR3 nucleotides: TGTGCCAGTAGTACCCCGAAGGGGAATAATGAAAAACTGTTTTTT. Amino acid sequence: CASSTPKGNNEKLFF.

This clone was detected only a few times. V gene TRBV5-1 combines with J gene TRBJ1-6, with D perhaps TRBD1 (5 bases). In germline, CDR1 is SGHRS, CDR2 YFSETQ. The CDR3 length is 15 residues. Trimming took 5 bases from V and 1 from J, leaving 10 bases between them. CDR3 region: CASSMEGSYNSPLHF. As DNA, the CDR3 is TGCGCCAGCAGTATGGAGGGGTCCTATAATTCACCCCTCCACTTT.

The chain combines TRBV6-4 with TRBJ2-5; tentatively, D is TRBD2 (6 bases). The CDR3 loop spans 14 amino acids. The V and J ends lost 8 bases and 5 bases respectively, with 18 bases between them. Per germline, CDR1 MRHNA and CDR2 SNTAGT. CDR3 protein: CASGNLRGMETQYF. Written as DNA, the CDR3 is TGTGCCAGCGGAAATTTGCGGGGTATGGAGACCCAGTACTTC.

The genes are TRBV9 and TRBJ2-7; the match to TRBD1 covers 10 bases. J gave up 1 base and V 4 bases, and 5 bases lay outside the gene matches. Germline V gene sequence: CDR1 SGDLS, CDR2 YYNGEE. This CDR3 is built from 15 residues. CDR3 in DNA: TGTGCCAGCAGCCCCTGGACAGGGGGTTCCTACGAGCAGTACTTC. As protein: CASSPWTGGSYEQYF.

In its sample, this clone was seen once. The DNA of the CDR3 is TGTGCCAGCAGCTCCGGGACAGGGTATGAAAAACTGTTTTTT. This gives the protein CASSSGTGYEKLFF. The V gene is TRBV7-2, the J gene TRBJ1-4, with 9 bases lining up with TRBD1. This CDR3 spans 14 amino acids. Unmatched junction bases numbered 3, after V lost 4 bases and J lost 6 bases. Germline V gene sequence: CDR1 SGHTA, CDR2 FQGNSA.

Points on this clone: Other DNA sequences in the sample encode the same CDR3. The gene calls are TRBV19 and TRBJ1-2, with a tentative D call TRBD1 (5 bases). CDR3 length: 12 residues. From germline, CDR1 is LNHDA and CDR2 SQIVND (reference sequence). Between the trimmed V and J ends, which lost 7 bases and 4 bases, there was a span of 10 bases. CDR3 amino acids: CASTAGGYGYTF. The DNA for the CDR3 is TGTGCCAGTACCGCGGGGGGCTATGGCTACACCTTC. The full variable domain, in which reference TRBV19 and TRBJ1-2 provide the parts outside the CDR3, is DGGITQSPKYLFRKEGQNVTLSCEQNLNHDAMYWYRQDPGQGLRLIYYSQIVNDFQKGDIAEGYSVSREKKESFPLTVTSAQKNPTAFYLCASTAGGYGYTFGSGTRLTVV.

The rearrangement uses TRBV19 and TRBJ2-3, with D unresolved. Germline V gives CDR1 LNHDA, CDR2 SQIVND (reference sequence). Trimming took 3 bases from V and 5 from J, leaving 3 bases between them. This CDR3 has 11 amino acids. The CDR3 region has the DNA TGTGCCAGTAGTATCGGAGATACGCAGTATTTT. It encodes CASSIGDTQYF.

The V gene is TRBV10-3, the J gene TRBJ1-4; no reliable D call. CDR1 and CDR2 (germline): ENHRY, SYGVKD. Trimming shortened V by 5 bases and J by 4 bases, and 5 bases separated the two germline ends. This CDR3 spans 12 amino acids. CDR3 region: CAISNYNEKLFF. CDR3 sequence (DNA): TGTGCCATCAGTAACTATAATGAAAAACTGTTTTTT.

This clone was counted only a few times. The gene calls are TRBV5-8 and TRBJ2-3, with 11 bases matching TRBD2. V shed 5 bases and J 4 bases; nucleotides not matched to a gene: 3. The CDR3 runs to 14 residues. Per germline, CDR1 SGHTS and CDR2 YDEGEE. CDR3 amino acids: CASSGSGGADTQYF. The CDR3 bases are TGTGCCAGCAGTGGTAGCGGGGGGGCAGATACGCAGTATTTT. Full variable domain (missing parts from reference TRBV5-8 and TRBJ2-3): EAGVTQSPTHLIKTRGQQATLRCSPISGHTSVYWYQQALGLGLQFLLWYDEGEERNRGNFPPRFSGRQFPNYSSELNVNALELEDSALYLCASSGSGGADTQYFGPGTRLTVL.

This clone was seen just once. This sequence joins TRBV5-4 and TRBJ1-2, with unresolved D. CDR1 and CDR2 from the germline V gene are SGHNT and YYREEE (reference sequence). The CDR3 runs to 15 residues. The V end lost 4 bases, the J end lost 8 bases, and 21 bases lay between the germline ends. This CDR3 is CASSMGGGIPEGYTF. CDR3 nucleotides: TGTGCCAGCAGCATGGGAGGAGGGATCCCTGAAGGCTACACCTTC.

The chain combines TRBV5-5 with TRBJ1-2, with TRBD1 as a possible D gene (6 bases). Trimming stripped 4 bases from V and 4 bases from J, with 17 bases between. This CDR3 spans 15 amino acids. CDR1 and CDR2 (germline): SGHKS, YYEKEE (reference sequence). CDR3 loop: CASSRDGGGAYGYTF. CDR3 nucleotide sequence: TGTGCCAGCAGCAGGGACGGAGGGGGGGCCTATGGCTACACCTTC.